This TCR beta chain was retrieved from a study of blood T cell repertoires in COVID-19. Study-level information: Some COVID-19 samples were acute and others convalescent; all came from the United States, Italy and Spain. T cells, B-cell-depleted T cells, or PBMCs provided the cDNA or gDNA that served as material.

This CDR3 contains 10 residues. From germline, CDR1 is SQVTM and CDR2 ANQGSEA. V lost 7 bases and J lost 6, with 8 bases in between. Study processing details: Amplification from reference gene primers served as the basis for estimated nucleated cell counts. The assay was immunoSEQ multiplex PCR, and TCRdb's table has in-frame clones only and misses some. Clonal size and the V and J genes are those of that table, whereas D and trimming came from the DNA. The sample includes about 280,000 clones, about 89% of them seen just once. Specimen: peripheral blood. This clonotype was obtained from a man aged 40-49 years with acute or convalescent COVID-19. The chain has TRBV29-1 and TRBJ2-3; D is ambiguous. CDR3 sequence reads: CSALSDTQYF. For the CDR3, the DNA is TGCAGCGCCTTGTCCGATACGCAGTATTTT.